This TCR beta chain was documented in a study of T cell responses to AZD1222 COVID-19 vaccine. TCRdb keeps only in-frame clones here, not all; method: immunoSEQ multiplex PCR. This table holds some 150,000 clones, around 90% found once. V shed 1 base and J shed 7 bases, with 7 bases lying between them. Germline V lookup: CDR1 LNHDA, CDR2 SQIVND (reference sequence). There are 12 residues in the CDR3. Worth noting for this clone: Its cognate antigen is unknown.

The study, taken as a whole, reports: Among vaccine-associated CD4 TCRs, coverage spanned spike, with dominance at 160-218 and 743-854.

V is TRBV19 and J is TRBJ1-1; D gene unclear. The source material was peripheral blood, sampled on day 0 of AZD1222 vaccination. This TCR was recovered from an adult in good health. The DNA of the CDR3 is TGTGCCAGTAGTATAGGGGTCAGTGAAGCTTTCTTT. It codes for CASSIGVSEAFF.